This record concerns one T cell receptor beta chain sequence. The data belong to a study of cytomegalovirus exposure and HLA in healthy donors. Primers for the PCR totalled 60 Vbeta and 13 Jbeta. Profiled with immunoSEQ multiplex PCR; TCRdb holds only in-frame clones, not every one. The sample lists over 60,000 clones, 60% to 85% occurring once. Trimming cost V 3 bases and J 7 bases, with 19 bases left between them. The CDR3 has 16 amino acids. Per the germline V gene, CDR1 is SGHRS and CDR2 is YFSETQ. Sample: PBMCs. The chain has TRBV5-1 and TRBJ1-4, with D possibly being TRBD1 (6 bases). This TCR was recovered from a man in his late teens or twenties in good health and CMV-seronegative. The CDR3 protein is CASSSDAGGVSEKLFF. The CDR3 nucleotides read TGCGCCAGCAGCTCTGACGCGGGGGGCGTTAGTGAAAAACTGTTTTTT.